This T cell receptor beta chain was observed in a study of Graves' ophthalmopathy and Graves' hyperthyroidism. TCR beta CDR3 regions were amplified from RNA transcripts. Second-round multiplex PCR followed a first-round RT-PCR using HTBI primers. TCRdb re-analysed the multiplex PCR reads in MiXCR, keeping a single row per CDR3 protein. The sample gives about 700,000 distinct CDR3 sequences, approximately 40% of which show up once; approximately 46% is in the top ten. Study observations and caveats: A majority of expanded thyroid clonotypes exceeding 0.001 frequency were likewise present in blood.

Comments on this clonotype: Antigen specificity is unknown. A read error may account for a junction end that differs from germline.

Active ophthalmopathy (CAS at least 3, NOSPECS at least 4), lasting under 3 months. Germline V gene data show CDR1 as ENHRY and CDR2 as SYGVKD. This CDR3 is built from 14 residues. Input material: peripheral blood. The sequence was obtained from an adult man with Graves' ophthalmopathy. V usage is TRBV10-3 and J usage is TRBJ1-1; D is undetermined. The CDR3 coding sequence is TGTGCCAGCATGCCTGTCGGGAGGAGCACTGAAGCCTTCTTT. This encodes CASMPVGRSTEAFF.